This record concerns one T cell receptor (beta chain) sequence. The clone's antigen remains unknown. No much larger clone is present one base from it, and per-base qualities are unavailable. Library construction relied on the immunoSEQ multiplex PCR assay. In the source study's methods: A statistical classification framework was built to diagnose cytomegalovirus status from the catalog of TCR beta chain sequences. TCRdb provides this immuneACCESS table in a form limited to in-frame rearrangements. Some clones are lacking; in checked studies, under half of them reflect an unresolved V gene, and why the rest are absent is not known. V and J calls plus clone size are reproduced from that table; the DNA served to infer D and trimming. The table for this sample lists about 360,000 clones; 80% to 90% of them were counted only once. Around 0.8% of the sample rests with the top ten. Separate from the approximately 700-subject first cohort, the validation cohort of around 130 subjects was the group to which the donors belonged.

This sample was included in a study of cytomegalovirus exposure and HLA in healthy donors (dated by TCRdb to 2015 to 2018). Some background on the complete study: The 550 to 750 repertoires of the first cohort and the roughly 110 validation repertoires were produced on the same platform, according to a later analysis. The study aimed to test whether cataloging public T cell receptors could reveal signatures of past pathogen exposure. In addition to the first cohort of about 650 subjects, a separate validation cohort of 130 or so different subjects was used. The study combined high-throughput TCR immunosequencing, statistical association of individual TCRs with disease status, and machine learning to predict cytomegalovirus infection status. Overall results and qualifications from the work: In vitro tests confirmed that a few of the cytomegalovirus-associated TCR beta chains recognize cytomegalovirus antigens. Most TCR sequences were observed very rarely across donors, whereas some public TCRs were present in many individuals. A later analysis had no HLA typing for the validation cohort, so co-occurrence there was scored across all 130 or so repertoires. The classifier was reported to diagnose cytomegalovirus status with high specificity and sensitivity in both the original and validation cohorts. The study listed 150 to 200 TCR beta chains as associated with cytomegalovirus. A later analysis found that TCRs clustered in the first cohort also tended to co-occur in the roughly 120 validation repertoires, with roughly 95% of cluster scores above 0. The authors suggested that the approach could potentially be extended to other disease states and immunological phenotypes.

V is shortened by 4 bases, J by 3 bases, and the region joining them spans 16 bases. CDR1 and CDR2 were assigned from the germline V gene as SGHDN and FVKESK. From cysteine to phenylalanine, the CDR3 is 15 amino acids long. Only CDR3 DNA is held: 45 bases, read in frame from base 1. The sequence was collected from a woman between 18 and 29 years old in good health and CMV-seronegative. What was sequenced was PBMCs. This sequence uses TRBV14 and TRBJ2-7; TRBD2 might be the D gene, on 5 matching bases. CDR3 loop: CASSPRSSRGYEQYF. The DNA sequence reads TGTGCCAGCAGCCCCCGTTCCTCCCGGGGCTACGAGCAGTACTTC.